This TCR beta chain was captured in a study of regulatory T cells in long-lasting Graves disease. Time point in this sample: newly diagnosed GD, antithyroid drugs for less than 3 months. Researchers made the TCR library from RNA that was extracted from PBMCs. Study-wide results and caveats: Between persistent patients, about 2,700 public clonotypes were shared, exceeding the 966 shared between new patients.

Construction of TCR beta libraries relied on iRepertoire HTBI primers and on Arm-PCR targeting CDR3 regions. Using its own MiXCR run on the multiplex PCR reads, TCRdb lists one record per CDR3 protein. The sample has over 450,000 distinct CDR3 sequences, about 12% seen once. This clonotype was detected ten times or more. No antigen is known for it. In addition, the sample was reused for a study of T cells in Graves' hyperthyroidism and ophthalmopathy. Turning to that study: In the blood, most expanded thyroid clonotypes above 0.001 appeared as well.

This receptor was taken from a woman in her thirties with Graves disease. The input for sequencing was peripheral blood mononuclear cells (PBMCs), taken at new diagnosis, from a patient treated with antithyroid drugs.

The CDR3 coding sequence is TGTGCCAGCAGCTTATTCCCCGGGACCCCTACTCCCGTAATATACCAAGAGACCCAGTACTTC. This sequence encodes CASSLFPGTPTPVIYQETQYF. The V and J genes are TRBV11-3 and TRBJ2-5; the D gene could be TRBD1 or TRBD2 (5 bases each). Trimming removed 2 bases at V and 0 bases at J, with 28 bases between. This CDR3 has 21 residues. Germline CDR1 SGHNT, CDR2 YENEEA.